The 17 T cell receptor beta chains in this list originate from one sample, sequenced in a study of breast tumors, draining lymph nodes, adjacent tissues. TCRdb re-called the multiplex PCR reads with MiXCR, one entry per CDR3 protein. The repertoire holds about 63,000 distinct CDR3 sequences, with approximately 62% as singletons. The specimen sequenced was breast tumor tissue. Receptors were obtained from a female donor with breast cancer. Some clones in this sample may be carry-over from other donors' samples.

The chain uses TRBV13 and TRBJ2-7; D gene ambiguous. This CDR3 is 11 amino acids long. Germline CDR1 and CDR2: PRHDT and FYEKMQ (reference sequence). With 2 bases removed from V and 7 bases from J, the gap between germline ends came to 6 bases. CDR3 amino acids: CASSLLGEQYF. The CDR3 DNA reads TGTGCCAGCAGCTTACTAGGGGAGCAGTACTTC.

The gene calls are TRBV9 and TRBJ1-4; a possible D gene is TRBD1 (5 bases). Trimming left V 2 bases short and J 4 bases short, with 12 bases between. Looked up from germline, CDR1 is SGDLS and CDR2 is YYNGEE. The CDR3 consists of 15 residues. CDR3: CASSVFAGGNEKLFF. The CDR3 DNA reads TGTGCCAGCAGCGTTTTCGCCGGGGGTAATGAAAAACTGTTTTTT.

The J gene is TRBJ2-7, the V gene TRBV20-1, with 10 bases fitting TRBD1. V trimming: 2 bases; J trimming: 2 bases; junction bases outside the gene matches: 6. CDR1 DFQATT and CDR2 SNEGSKA come from the germline V gene (reference sequence). The CDR3 runs to 15 residues. CDR3 sequence reads: CSARLTGGGPYEQYF. CDR3 DNA sequence: TGCAGTGCTAGATTGACAGGGGGCGGACCCTACGAGCAGTACTTC.

This clonotype was seen just once. This chain connects TRBV29-1 to TRBJ1-2; 7 bases align to TRBD1. V shed 6 bases, J shed 7 bases, and the junction held 5 bases outside the gene matches. CDR3 size: 11 residues. Germline loops: CDR1 SQVTM, CDR2 ANQGSEA. The CDR3 here is CSVPNRGGYTF. CDR3 in DNA: TGCAGCGTCCCGAACAGGGGTGGCTACACCTTC.

The CDR3, as DNA: TGTGCCAGCAGCGGGGGGATCTATGGCTACACCTTC. Protein product: CASSGGIYGYTF. The chain combines TRBV6-5 with TRBJ1-2, with TRBD1 as a possible D gene (5 bases). In germline, CDR1 is MNHEY, CDR2 SVGAGI. The CDR3 is 12 amino acids. V lost 6 bases and J lost 4, with 9 bases in between.

This clonotype was found many times. This chain uses TRBV19 with TRBJ1-5, with 12 nucleotides matching TRBD1. CDR3 length equals 18 residues. Unmatched junction bases numbered 8, after V lost 4 bases and J lost 1 base. Germline V gene sequence: CDR1 LNHDA, CDR2 SQIVND (reference sequence). The CDR3, as DNA: TGTGCCAGTAGTACACCGGGACAGGGGGCCTTAAGCAATCAGCCCCAGCATTTT. This translates into CASSTPGQGALSNQPQHF.

This sequence joins TRBV4-2 and TRBJ1-1; the match to TRBD1 covers 8 bases. This CDR3 is 16 amino acids long. With 1 base clipped from V and 2 bases from J, the junction kept 6 bases outside the gene matches. In germline, CDR1 is LGHNA, CDR2 YNFKEQ. Here the CDR3 DNA reads TGTGCCAGCAGCCAAGGTCCCGGACAGGGTAACACTGAAGCTTTCTTT. Protein: CASSQGPGQGNTEAFF.

The rearrangement uses TRBV5-1 and TRBJ2-3, with 9 bases identical to TRBD2. The CDR3 length is 14 residues. Trimming took 7 bases from V and 4 from J; bases not matched to a gene: 7. The germline CDR1 and CDR2 sequences are SGHRS and YFSETQ. CDR3 sequence reads: CASGEAGGPDTQYF. DNA for the CDR3: TGCGCCAGCGGGGAGGCGGGAGGGCCAGATACGCAGTATTTT.

The V gene is TRBV12-3 or TRBV12-4, the J gene TRBJ1-3; D ambiguous. The CDR3 loop spans 13 amino acids. Trimming took 6 bases from V and 0 from J, leaving 6 bases between them. The CDR3 loop reads CASRWDSGNTIYF. The DNA of the CDR3 is TGTGCCAGCAGGTGGGACTCTGGAAACACCATATATTTT.

This chain connects TRBV20-1 to TRBJ1-6, with TRBD1 matching over 9 bases. The V segment lost 1 base and the J segment 7 bases; nucleotides outside the gene matches: 5. Germline lookup yields CDR1 DFQATT and CDR2 SNEGSKA (reference sequence). The CDR3 length is 15 residues. In nucleotides, the CDR3 is TGCAGTGCTAGAGTGGGGACAGGGAACAATTCACCCCTCCACTTT. It yields the protein CSARVGTGNNSPLHF.

This clonotype was seen once. CDR3 amino acids: CASSFIPLAGGNTGELFF. CDR3 nucleotide sequence: TGTGCCAGCAGCTTCATTCCTCTAGCGGGAGGAAACACCGGGGAGCTGTTTTTT. V gene TRBV11-2 combines with J gene TRBJ2-2, with 11 positions matching TRBD2. The CDR3 is 18 amino acids. Germline trimming cut 3 bases from V and 2 bases from J; bases unmatched to any gene: 8. CDR1 is SGHAT, CDR2 FQNNGV, per germline.

This clonotype was observed at least ten times. The V and J genes are TRBV4-3 and TRBJ2-3, with D tentatively TRBD1 (5 bases). The CDR3 length is 14 residues. Germline CDR1 and CDR2: LGHNA and YSLEER. Trimming removed 5 bases at V and 2 bases at J, with 11 bases between. CDR3 nucleotides: TGCGCCAGCAGCAGGGGCCAGTACACAGATACGCAGTATTTT. Encoded protein: CASSRGQYTDTQYF.

This CDR3 is CASSFLDTTDTQYF. CDR3 DNA: TGTGCCAGCAGCTTTCTGGACACCACAGATACGCAGTACTTC. V usage is TRBV5-6 and J usage is TRBJ2-3, with TRBD1 as a possible D gene (5 bases). Gene TRBJ2-7 matches the end of the DNA better, so the J call may be wrong. This CDR3 contains 14 residues. Germline CDR1 reads SGHDT; CDR2 reads YYEEEE.

The chain carries TRBV7-2 and TRBJ2-7; D may be TRBD1 or TRBD2 (5 bases each). Trimming stripped 0 bases from V and 7 bases from J, with 10 bases between. There are 13 residues in the CDR3. Germline V gene data show CDR1 as SGHTA and CDR2 as FQGNSA. CDR3 loop: CASSLARGTEQYF. The CDR3 bases are TGTGCCAGCAGCTTAGCCCGGGGCACAGAGCAGTACTTC.

This rearrangement joins TRBV15 to TRBJ2-3; TRBD2 matches 12 bases. CDR3 size: 19 residues. Looked up from germline, CDR1 is LNHNV and CDR2 is YYDKDF (reference sequence). The junction had 12 bases not matched to a gene; V was cut back by 3 bases and J by 2 bases. The CDR3 DNA sequence: TGTGCCACCAGCAGGCGAAGACTAGCGGGAGTGGACCCCACAGATACGCAGTATTTT. Its translation is CATSRRRLAGVDPTDTQYF.

Turning to this clonotype: The junction departs from germline at one end; a sequencing error may be responsible. This chain uses TRBV3-1 with TRBJ2-3; possible D gene TRBD1, 6 bases. This CDR3 comprises 13 residues. Germline lookup yields CDR1 LGHDT and CDR2 YNNKEL (reference sequence). The CDR3 spells CASSRSQTGTQYF. As DNA, the CDR3 is TGCGCCAGCAGCCGATCACAGACAGGTACGCAGTATTTT.

The chain combines TRBV29-1 with TRBJ1-4; 7 bases fit TRBD1. CDR3 size: 15 residues. Germline lookup yields CDR1 SQVTM and CDR2 ANQGSEA. The trim removed 3 bases at V and 7 bases at J, leaving 11 bases unmatched. The DNA for the CDR3 is TGCAGCGTTGAGCCAGGGGGTAGGGACGGTGAAAAACTGTTTTTT. Translated: CSVEPGGRDGEKLFF.